This T cell receptor beta chain was retrieved from a study of control samples from healthy donors and cancer patients. The CDR3 loop spans 14 amino acids. CDR1 is LGHNT and CDR2 is FRNRAP in the germline V gene. Trimming left V 5 bases short and J 0 bases short, with 7 bases between. TCRdb's table, derived via immunoSEQ multiplex PCR, lists solely in-frame clones and lacks some. The table lists about 110,000 clones, approximately 84% of them singletons. This TCR came from a man between 18 and 35 years old in good health. Input material: blood. The chain joins TRBV12-5 to TRBJ2-2; D gene unclear. The CDR3 region is CASGPRTNTGELFF. DNA for the CDR3: TGTGCTAGTGGTCCGCGAACGAACACCGGGGAGCTGTTTTTT.